This section outlines one TCR beta chain sequence together with its context. Germline assignment: CDR1 SQVTM and CDR2 ANQGSEA. The V gene lost 2 bases and the J gene lost 3 bases, with 11 bases spanning the gap. This CDR3 has 14 amino acids. TCRdb's table, derived via immunoSEQ multiplex PCR, lists solely in-frame clones and lacks some. The sample lists 120,000 to 150,000 clones, around 93% seen once, with 10% to 12% in the top ten. This sample is drawn from a study of cytotoxic CD8 clonotypes in ibrutinib-treated CLL. Study background: Response was recorded as partial in around 25 patients and complete in 2; at median about 64 months, approximately 14 remained remitted and some 12 had progressed.

The sample was PBMCs, taken after 12 months of ibrutinib treatment. The TCR originated in a human donor with chronic lymphocytic leukemia. The gene calls are TRBV29-1 and TRBJ2-1, with D perhaps matching TRBD2 (5 bases). CDR3 sequence (DNA): TGCAGCGTTGAACTGGACGGAGGCTACAATGAGCAGTTCTTC. This gives the protein CSVELDGGYNEQFF.